The T cell receptor (beta chain) described here comes from a study of human T cells and chemical hapten exposure. Library preparation tagged each individual cDNA molecule with a unique molecular identifier. Each CDR3 protein gets one entry after TCRdb re-called the RACE reads with MiXCR. In the table there are about 70,000 distinct CDR3 sequences, 8.5% of which are singletons. The time point was: patch test 2, 6 weeks after DPC sensitization. Noted treatment: therapeutic diphenylcyclopropenone sensitization with weekly scalp DPC. Blood collection happened ahead of applying each patch test. The TCR comes from a woman between 50 and 59 years old with alopecia areata. Some clones in this sample may be carry-over from other donors' samples. Here the sequenced sample was whole blood, taken in connection with sensitization to the hapten diphenylcyclopropenone (DPC).

The CDR3: CASTPNGVDQPQHF. The CDR3 nucleotides read TGTGCCAGCACCCCCAATGGCGTAGATCAGCCCCAGCATTTT. The chain links TRBV7-9 to TRBJ1-5; D is uncertain. The CDR3 is 14 residues long. CDR1 and CDR2 (germline): SEHNR, FQNEAQ (reference sequence). Trimming removed 7 bases from V and 5 bases from J, with 15 bases in between.